The T cell receptor (beta chain) described here comes from a study of OX40 agonist ivuxolimab in advanced cancers. Whole-study context: While on treatment, patients had intravenous ivuxolimab at 0.01 to 10 mg/kg every 2 weeks. Each dose-escalation patient presented with hepatocellular carcinoma, melanoma, renal cell or head and neck cancer. Participants could have had prior anti-PD-1, anti-PD-L1 or anti-CTLA-4 therapy, and less than 45% had some. Overall study results and limits: Nonresponders included some who also had low normalized T-cell clonal expansion.

TCRdb keeps only in-frame clones here, not all; method: immunoSEQ multiplex PCR. The data contain around 80,000 clones, approximately 86% of them singletons. This clone was seen a handful of times. Its specificity is not known. After removal of 4 bases from V and 5 bases from J, the junction contained 7 bases not matched to a gene. The CDR3 runs to 15 residues. The V gene's germline CDR1 is SGHKS and CDR2 YYEKEE (reference sequence). The material was CD4+ or CD8+ T cells sorted from blood, obtained in a trial of the OX40 agonist ivuxolimab. This chain links TRBV5-5 with TRBJ1-2; TRBD1 aligns across 11 bases. The clonotype originates from an adult with an advanced solid tumor such as melanoma, head and neck, liver or kidney cancer. CDR3 residues: CASSPAGTGGYGYTF. In DNA, the CDR3 is TGTGCCAGCAGCCCGGCTGGGACAGGGGGGTATGGCTACACCTTC.